The clone carrying this TCR beta chain is labeled as medium-sized (0.01 to 0.1%). Assay used: immunoSEQ multiplex PCR; TCRdb lists only in-frame clones, some missing. The profile shows approximately 12,000 clones, around 94% of them singletons. This entry belongs to a study of control samples from healthy donors and cancer patients. Germline V lookup: CDR1 MNHEY, CDR2 SVGAGI. There are 16 residues in the CDR3. Trimming took off 6 bases at V and 6 bases at J, with 18 bases between the two ends. This TCR was sampled from a man between 65 and 85 years old with head and neck cancer. The sample consisted of PBMCs. The chain has TRBV6-5 and TRBJ1-6; D is ambiguous. The CDR3 region has the DNA TGTGCCAGCAGATACGATCGGACCTCGTTTAATTCACCCCTCCACTTT. Encoded protein: CASRYDRTSFNSPLHF.